This TCR beta chain was recorded in a study of PD-L1 blockade in urothelial cancer. This CDR3 spans 16 amino acids. Germline V gives CDR1 SNHLY, CDR2 FYNNEI. With 5 bases removed from V and 0 bases from J, the gap between germline ends came to 11 bases. Clones were sequenced by immunoSEQ multiplex PCR, and TCRdb holds only the in-frame ones, with some missing. This table holds 50,000 to 60,000 clones, approximately 87% found once. The material sequenced was PBMCs, taken around atezolizumab (anti-PD-L1) treatment. This TCR derives from a man between 35 and 55 years old with urothelial cancer. This chain joins TRBV2 and TRBJ2-6; D is ambiguous. Written as DNA, the CDR3 is TGTGCCAGCAGTCCACCAAAACTCTCTGGGGCCAACGTCCTGACTTTC. Translated: CASSPPKLSGANVLTF.